These T cell receptor beta chains were read from a single sample in a study of shared clonotypes between healthy human individuals. Produced via immunoSEQ multiplex PCR; TCRdb's table is partial and in-frame only. Seen here are about 2,100,000 clones, 90% to 95% observed once, and the top ten hold over 1.5%. Sequenced sample: naive CD8+ T cells from PBMCs. The receptors stem from a man between 18 and 35 years old in good health. Some clones in this sample may be carry-over from other donors' samples. The CDR3 runs from the conserved cysteine through the conserved F or W. Fields, in order: V gene, J gene, clone size, CDR3 length, D gene, CDR3 protein, CDR3 DNA. D genes are given only for firm matches. Size is stated for part of the rows, as once, few or many counts, or as a class when the clone is expanded.

>TRBV29-1|TRBJ2-1|NA|15|NA
CSGGAGIDSLNEQFF
TGCAGCGGCGGGGCGGGGATAGACTCCCTTAACGAGCAGTTCTTC
>TRBV14|TRBJ2-1|NA|17|NA
CASSQDWHERGYNEQFF
TGTGCCAGCAGCCAAGATTGGCATGAGCGAGGGTACAATGAGCAGTTCTTC
>TRBV6-1|TRBJ2-2|NA|17|NA
CASSVLIGPANTGELFF
TGTGCCAGCAGTGTCCTCATCGGACCCGCGAACACCGGGGAGCTGTTTTTT
>TRBV28|TRBJ2-7|NA|14|TRBD1
CASNPDRFLYEQYF
TGTGCCAGCAACCCGGACAGGTTCCTCTACGAGCAGTACTTC
>TRBV28|TRBJ1-1|once|15|NA
CASSPPREVGTEAFF
TGTGCCAGCAGTCCTCCCCGGGAGGTTGGTACTGAAGCTTTCTTT
>TRBV27|TRBJ1-5|NA|11|NA
CASSRNQPQHF
TGTGCCAGCAGCCGCAATCAGCCCCAGCATTTT
>TRBV28|TRBJ2-7|NA|12|NA
CASSPYSYEQYF
TGTGCCAGCAGTCCGTACTCCTACGAGCAGTACTTC
>TRBV9|TRBJ1-1|NA|14|NA
CASSAGTPNTEAFF
TGTGCCAGCAGTGCCGGGACACCGAACACTGAAGCTTTCTTT
>TRBV6-4|TRBJ2-7|NA|16|TRBD2
CASSSQRSGPSYEQYF
TGTGCCAGCAGTTCCCAGCGTAGCGGGCCCTCCTACGAGCAGTACTTC
>TRBV28|TRBJ2-7|once|13|NA
CASTHGPNYEQYF
TGTGCCAGCACCCATGGGCCTAACTACGAGCAGTACTTC
>TRBV27|TRBJ1-2|NA|14|NA
CASRAREANYGYTF
TGTGCCAGCAGGGCCCGGGAGGCTAACTATGGCTACACCTTC
>TRBV5-6|TRBJ2-7|NA|14|NA
CASSLAAGLNEQYF
TGTGCCAGCAGCTTGGCGGCAGGGTTGAACGAGCAGTACTTC
>TRBV10-3|TRBJ2-7|NA|15|TRBD2
CAISESLAGPYEQYF
TGTGCCATCAGTGAGTCCCTAGCGGGACCCTACGAGCAGTACTTC
>TRBV6-1|TRBJ1-5|NA|15|NA
CASSEGQLSNQPQHF
TGTGCCAGCAGTGAAGGACAGCTCAGTAATCAGCCCCAGCATTTT
>TRBV5-1|TRBJ1-2|NA|15|NA
CASSARGPRGDGYTF
TGCGCCAGCAGCGCGAGGGGTCCGCGGGGAGATGGCTACACCTTC
>TRBV19|TRBJ1-5|NA|14|NA
CASSIFGLHQPQHF
TGTGCCAGTAGTATTTTCGGGTTGCATCAGCCCCAGCATTTT
>TRBV27|TRBJ2-1|NA|16|TRBD2
CASAPSAGETYNEQFF
TGTGCCAGCGCTCCGTCCGCGGGAGAGACCTACAATGAGCAGTTCTTC
>TRBV5-1|TRBJ2-7|NA|16|TRBD2
CASSPGTSGDPYEQYF
TGCGCCAGCAGCCCTGGGACTAGCGGGGATCCTTACGAGCAGTACTTC
>TRBV4-3|TRBJ1-1|NA|15|NA
CASSLVASRNTEAFF
TGCGCCAGCAGCCTCGTGGCGTCCAGGAACACTGAAGCTTTCTTT
>TRBV7-9|TRBJ2-5|NA|15|NA
CASSLKGRYQETQYF
TGTGCCAGCAGCCTCAAGGGCAGGTACCAAGAGACCCAGTACTTC
>TRBV7-9|TRBJ2-3|NA|15|TRBD1
CASSLAGSGGDTQYF
TGTGCCAGCAGCTTAGCGGGGTCAGGGGGAGATACGCAGTATTTT
>TRBV7-6|TRBJ2-1|NA|16|NA
CASSLIAGTSYNEQFF
TGTGCCAGCAGCTTAATTGCCGGGACCTCCTACAATGAGCAGTTCTTC
>TRBV6-6|TRBJ1-2|NA|16|NA
CASSLYIVGPNYGYTF
TGTGCCAGCAGCTTATACATTGTAGGCCCTAACTATGGCTACACCTTC
>TRBV7-9|TRBJ2-7|NA|13|NA
CASSSIFGYEQYF
TGTGCCAGCAGCTCAATATTTGGCTACGAGCAGTACTTC
>TRBV7-6|TRBJ1-5|NA|15|NA
CASSSNPGRNQPQHF
TGTGCCAGCAGCTCCAACCCCGGGAGAAATCAGCCCCAGCATTTT
>TRBV5-6|TRBJ2-7|once|14|NA
CASSPQPPTYEQYF
TGTGCCAGCAGCCCCCAACCACCTACCTACGAGCAGTACTTC
>TRBV7-9|TRBJ1-5|NA|14|NA
CASSLGGLNQPQHF
TGTGCCAGCAGCTTAGGCGGTCTTAATCAGCCCCAGCATTTT
>TRBV2|TRBJ2-7|NA|15|TRBD2
CASSDTSGSSYEQYF
TGTGCCAGCAGTGATACGAGCGGGAGCTCCTACGAGCAGTACTTC
>TRBV7-3|TRBJ2-3|NA|13|NA
CASSAGLTDTQYF
TGTGCCAGCAGCGCTGGACTCACAGATACGCAGTATTTT
>TRBV13|TRBJ1-1|NA|15|TRBD1
CASSLGLIGGDEAFF
TGTGCCAGCAGCTTAGGTCTGATAGGGGGCGATGAAGCTTTCTTT
>TRBV28|TRBJ1-1|few|14|TRBD1
CASSLTGSRTEAFF
TGTGCCAGCAGTTTGACAGGGAGCAGGACTGAAGCTTTCTTT
>TRBV27|TRBJ2-7|NA|15|TRBD1
CASRATGASSYEQYF
TGTGCCAGCAGAGCCACAGGGGCCAGCTCTTACGAGCAGTACTTC
>TRBV25-1|TRBJ1-1|NA|13|NA
CASTLGGAAEAFF
TGTGCCAGCACCTTGGGCGGGGCGGCTGAAGCTTTCTTT
>TRBV25-1|TRBJ1-3|few|15|NA
CASSEFGNSGNTIYF
TGTGCCAGCAGTGAATTTGGCAATTCTGGAAACACCATATATTTT
>TRBV27|TRBJ2-7|once|13|NA
CASSLLGSVEQYF
TGTGCCAGCAGTTTATTAGGTTCAGTCGAGCAGTACTTC
>TRBV19|TRBJ2-7|NA|14|TRBD1
CASRPTGGPWEQYF
TGTGCCAGTAGACCGACAGGGGGGCCTTGGGAGCAGTACTTC
>TRBV10-3|TRBJ2-1|NA|15|TRBD1
CAISSQGDSYNEQFF
TGTGCCATCAGTTCACAGGGGGACTCCTACAATGAGCAGTTCTTC
>TRBV6-5|TRBJ2-7|NA|11|NA
CASSVTYEQYF
TGTGCCAGCAGTGTCACCTACGAGCAGTACTTC
>TRBV5-1|TRBJ2-7|NA|13|NA
CASSLIEPYEQYF
TGCGCCAGCAGCTTGATCGAACCCTACGAGCAGTACTTC
>TRBV27|TRBJ2-1|NA|16|TRBD2
CASSPTLADSYNEQFF
TGTGCCAGCAGTCCGACCCTAGCGGACTCCTACAATGAGCAGTTCTTC
>TRBV9|TRBJ2-7|NA|13|TRBD2
CASSASGSYEQYF
TGTGCCAGCAGCGCCAGCGGGAGCTACGAGCAGTACTTC
>TRBV29-1|TRBJ1-1|few|12|NA
CSVDDRGTEAFF
TGCAGCGTTGACGATCGGGGCACTGAAGCTTTCTTT
>TRBV28|TRBJ1-2|NA|12|NA
CASSSQWYGYTF
TGTGCCAGCAGTTCTCAGTGGTATGGCTACACCTTC
>TRBV6-1|TRBJ2-7|NA|12|NA
CASSEGPNEQYF
TGTGCCAGCAGTGAAGGGCCAAACGAGCAGTACTTC
>TRBV7-9|TRBJ1-1|NA|14|NA
CASSLPEGNTEAFF
TGTGCCAGCAGCTTACCGGAGGGGAACACTGAAGCTTTCTTT
>TRBV30|TRBJ2-2|NA|15|NA
CAWNKGRLQHGELFF
TGTGCCTGGAATAAGGGTCGCCTGCAGCACGGGGAGCTGTTTTTT
>TRBV29-1|TRBJ1-2|once|11|NA
CSVDSGNGYTF
TGCAGCGTTGATTCAGGCAATGGCTACACCTTC
>TRBV7-8|TRBJ1-5|NA|18|TRBD1
CASSLGFGTGYSNQPQHF
TGTGCCAGCAGCTTAGGTTTCGGGACAGGGTATAGCAATCAGCCCCAGCATTTT
>TRBV7-8|TRBJ2-1|NA|16|TRBD2
CASSLLTLAGRHEQFF
TGTGCCAGCAGCCTCCTGACTCTAGCGGGACGGCATGAGCAGTTCTTC
>TRBV15|TRBJ1-2|NA|15|NA
CATSPSRHVRNGYTF
TGTGCCACCAGCCCCTCGCGGCACGTAAGGAATGGCTACACCTTC
>TRBV21-1|TRBJ1-3|NA|19|NA
CASSLPGLPVASPGNTIYF
TGTGCCAGCAGCCTGCCGGGTCTACCTGTCGCTTCTCCTGGAAACACCATATATTTT
>TRBV5-4|TRBJ2-2|NA|14|TRBD2
CASSGLAGPGELFF
TGTGCCAGCAGCGGACTAGCGGGACCGGGGGAGCTGTTTTTT
>TRBV12-5|TRBJ1-1|NA|15|TRBD1
CASGLGTGENTEAFF
TGTGCTAGTGGTTTGGGGACAGGGGAGAACACTGAAGCTTTCTTT
>TRBV29-1|TRBJ2-2|NA|16|TRBD2
CSVTGTSGRAAGELFF
TGCAGCGTCACCGGGACTAGCGGGAGGGCCGCCGGGGAGCTGTTTTTT
>TRBV28|TRBJ2-7|NA|13|NA
CASSDEGTREQYF
TGTGCCAGCAGCGACGAGGGGACACGGGAGCAGTACTTC
>TRBV19|TRBJ2-7|NA|13|NA
CASRGGGSYEQYF
TGTGCCAGTAGAGGCGGAGGGTCCTACGAGCAGTACTTC
>TRBV14|TRBJ2-5|NA|13|TRBD1
CASRQDRMETQYF
TGTGCCAGCAGACAGGACAGGATGGAGACCCAGTACTTC
>TRBV27|TRBJ1-3|NA|15|NA
CASRSLLYSGNTIYF
TGTGCCAGCAGATCCTTACTCTACTCTGGAAACACCATATATTTT
>TRBV5-1|TRBJ2-7|NA|15|TRBD1
CASSLAGTATYEQYF
TGCGCCAGCAGCTTGGCCGGGACAGCGACCTACGAGCAGTACTTC
>TRBV21-1|TRBJ1-5|NA|15|NA
CASSKFCQGNQPQHF
TGTGCCAGCAGCAAATTTTGCCAGGGCAATCAGCCCCAGCATTTT